This entry describes one T cell receptor beta chain. Trimming pared 5 bases from V and 1 base from J, leaving 10 bases between. CDR3 length: 13 amino acids. CDR1 and CDR2 from the germline V gene are SGHNT and YYREEE (reference sequence). This entry is derived from a study of blood T cell repertoires in COVID-19. About the study: Acute and convalescent COVID-19 samples came from the United States, Italy and Spain. Sample material is recorded as cDNA or gDNA derived from T cells, B-cell-depleted T cells, or PBMCs.

Clones were read by immunoSEQ multiplex PCR, and TCRdb kept only the in-frame ones, dropping some. This sample has 75,000 to 100,000 clones, with under 85% found just once. The specimen sequenced was peripheral blood. The TCR was taken from a woman aged 80 or older with acute or convalescent COVID-19. The V gene is TRBV5-4, the J gene TRBJ2-7; D might be TRBD1 (6 bases). The CDR3 region is CASRLDSSYEQYF. The CDR3 DNA reads TGTGCCAGCAGGCTGGACAGTTCCTACGAGCAGTACTTC.